Presented here are 18 T cell receptor beta chains from one specimen sequenced in a study of blood T cell repertoires in COVID-19. Assay used: immunoSEQ multiplex PCR; TCRdb lists only in-frame clones, some missing. The repertoire has some 180,000 clones, roughly four fifths of them found once; the top ten carry roughly 14%. What was sequenced was peripheral blood. These receptor sequences come from a man aged 50 to 60 who had recovered from COVID-19.

V is TRBV5-4 and J is TRBJ2-3, with 7 bases matching TRBD2. The J segment lost 5 bases and the V segment lost 0 bases, leaving 3 bases of the junction unmatched. Germline-derived CDR1 and CDR2 are SGHNT and YYREEE (reference sequence). This CDR3 comprises 14 residues. The CDR3 region is CASSLEREVDTQYF. Here the CDR3 DNA reads TGTGCCAGCAGCTTGGAACGGGAGGTAGATACGCAGTATTTT.

This CDR3 is CASSDGTNNEQFF. Here the CDR3 DNA reads TGTGCCAGCAGTGACGGGACAAACAATGAGCAGTTCTTC. The V and J genes are TRBV6-4 and TRBJ2-1; possibly TRBD1 for D (6 bases). The V end was cut by 2 bases, the J end by 5 bases, with 7 bases between. The CDR3 extends over 13 amino acids. Germline CDR1 reads MRHNA; CDR2 reads SNTAGT.

The CDR3, as DNA: TGTGCCAGCACCTCGGTGGGGGCAGTAAATTCACCCCTCCACTTT. Its translation: CASTSVGAVNSPLHF. The chain has TRBV28 and TRBJ1-6, with D tentatively TRBD1 (6 bases). V gave up 7 bases and J gave up 7 bases, with 17 bases separating them. Germline CDR1 and CDR2: MDHEN and SYDVKM. This CDR3 region has 15 residues.

There are a few counts of this clone. V usage is TRBV27 and J usage is TRBJ2-3; 9 bases are shared with TRBD2. The length of the CDR3 is 17 residues. V dropped 3 bases and J dropped 0; count of bases not matched to a gene: 7. CDR1 is MNHEY, CDR2 SMNVEV, per germline (reference sequence). The CDR3 sequence is CASSFYPGLASTDTQYF. The DNA for the CDR3 is TGTGCCAGCAGTTTCTACCCGGGACTAGCTAGCACAGATACGCAGTATTTT.

The rearrangement joins TRBV5-1 to TRBJ1-3; D gene unclear. CDR1 SGHRS and CDR2 YFSETQ come from the germline V gene. V was clipped by 4 bases and J by 0 bases, with 8 bases between them. This CDR3 contains 14 residues. The chain's CDR3 is CASSPTDSGNTIYF. The CDR3, as DNA: TGCGCCAGCAGCCCGACTGACTCTGGAAACACCATATATTTT. The variable domain in full, with the rest retrieved from reference TRBV5-1 and TRBJ1-3, is KAGVTQTPRYLIKTRGQQVTLSCSPISGHRSVSWYQQTPGQGLQFLFEYFSETQRNKGNFPGRFSGRQFSNSRSEMNVSTLELGDSALYLCASSPTDSGNTIYFGEGSWLTVV.

This chain joins TRBV9 and TRBJ1-4; 9 bases match TRBD1. Germline V gene data show CDR1 as SGDLS and CDR2 as YYNGEE. J gave up 4 bases and V 0 bases, and 7 bases lay outside the gene matches. The CDR3 is 17 residues long. The CDR3 reads CASSVAGQGFGNEKLFF. The CDR3 nucleotides are TGTGCCAGCAGCGTAGCGGGACAGGGCTTCGGTAATGAAAAACTGTTTTTT. The whole variable domain, remainder taken from reference TRBV9 and TRBJ1-4, is DSGVTQTPKHLITATGQRVTLRCSPRSGDLSVYWYQQSLDQGLQFLIQYYNGEERAKGNILERFSAQQFPDLHSELNLSSLELGDSALYFCASSVAGQGFGNEKLFFGSGTQLSVL.

This clone was seen just once. The gene calls are TRBV7-3 and TRBJ2-2, with unresolved D. Germline-derived CDR1 and CDR2 are SGHTA and FQGTGA. V shed 4 bases and J shed 1 base, with 7 bases lying between them. The CDR3 loop spans 14 amino acids. The CDR3 sequence is CASSSALNTGELFF. The CDR3 coding sequence is TGTGCCAGCAGCTCTGCGCTGAACACCGGGGAGCTGTTTTTT.

V gene TRBV12-3 or TRBV12-4 combines with J gene TRBJ2-3; D ambiguous. The CDR3 loop spans 13 amino acids. V lost 5 bases and J lost 1, with 7 bases in between. Written as DNA, the CDR3 is TGTGCCAGCAGTAGCCTAGGCACAGATACGCAGTATTTT. This sequence encodes CASSSLGTDTQYF.

The rearrangement joins TRBV7-2 to TRBJ2-3; D is unresolved. The CDR3 runs 12 residues. Germline V gives CDR1 SGHTA, CDR2 FQGNSA. Trimming removed 2 bases from V and 2 bases from J, with 2 bases in between. The chain's CDR3 is CASSLLTDTQYF. The CDR3 bases are TGTGCCAGCAGCTTACTCACAGATACGCAGTATTTT.

The chain uses TRBV21-1 and TRBJ1-1; the table names TRBD1, a call not compared with the DNA. TRBV21-1 is a recognized pseudogene. CDR3 length equals 16 residues. CDR3 in DNA: TGTGCCAGCAGCAAAGGGACAAAAGGGCGCAAAGCTGAAGCTTTCTTT. This codes for CASSKGTKGRKAEAFF.

The gene calls are TRBV30 and TRBJ2-2; no clear D. Germline loops: CDR1 GTSNPN, CDR2 SVGIG (reference sequence). This CDR3 region has 14 residues. V was trimmed by 3 bases and J by 4 bases, leaving 12 bases between them. CDR3 nucleotide sequence: TGTGCCTGGAGCCGTCGTGGCGGCACCGGGGAGCTGTTTTTT. Protein sequence: CAWSRRGGTGELFF.

In its sample, this clone was seen a few times. This sequence joins TRBV6-4 and TRBJ1-1; D is undetermined. Germline values: CDR1 MRHNA, CDR2 SNTAGT. Trimming shortened V by 3 bases and J by 1 base, and 6 bases separated the two germline ends. There are 13 residues in the CDR3. The CDR3: CASSESRNTEAFF. DNA for the CDR3: TGTGCCAGCAGTGAAAGTAGGAACACTGAAGCTTTCTTT.

This clone has just a few counts. The chain recombines TRBV3-1 (or the pseudogene TRBV3-2) with TRBJ2-1, with a weak D call TRBD2 (5 bases). The CDR3 loop spans 14 amino acids. Between the trimmed V and J ends, which lost 0 bases and 5 bases, there was a span of 8 bases. Germline V gene lookup returns CDR1 LGHDT and CDR2 YNNKEL (reference sequence). The CDR3 reads CASSQDGGHNEQFF. CDR3 sequence (DNA): TGTGCCAGCAGCCAAGACGGCGGGCACAATGAGCAGTTCTTC.

The table lists this clone with a count of one. This chain joins TRBV19 and TRBJ1-1, with TRBD1 as a possible D gene (6 bases). This CDR3 contains 14 residues. The ends were cut back, 6 bases at V and 1 base at J, with 12 bases in the middle. In germline, CDR1 is LNHDA, CDR2 SQIVND (reference sequence). In DNA, the CDR3 is TGTGCCAGTAGAACAGGGTTAGCGAACACTGAAGCTTTCTTT. Translating it yields CASRTGLANTEAFF.

Written as DNA, the CDR3 is TGTGCCAGCGGGACTAGCGATAGCTCCTACAATGAGCAGTTCTTC. It translates to CASGTSDSSYNEQFF. The chain carries TRBV2 and TRBJ2-1; 10 bases line up with TRBD2. This CDR3 spans 15 amino acids. CDR1 and CDR2 from the germline V gene are SNHLY and FYNNEI. Trimming removed 8 bases from V and 0 bases from J; junction bases left unmatched: 4.

The chain combines TRBV10-2 with TRBJ1-5, with TRBD1 matching 8 bases. CDR1 is WSHSY, CDR2 SAAADI, per germline. The V segment lost 6 bases and the J segment 8 bases; nucleotides outside the gene matches: 9. The CDR3 is made up of 14 amino acids. The CDR3 reads CASRGEGQAKPQHF. The CDR3 DNA sequence: TGCGCCAGCAGGGGGGAGGGACAGGCCAAGCCCCAGCATTTT.

In this sample, this clone turned up a few times. The rearrangement uses TRBV14 and TRBJ2-1, with D unresolved. In germline, CDR1 is SGHDN, CDR2 FVKESK. The length of the CDR3 is 16 residues. Trimming cost V 3 bases and J 2 bases, with 14 bases left between them. The CDR3 nucleotides read TGTGCCAGCAGCCACACGCGGCTCGTTACCTACAATGAGCAGTTCTTC. It translates to CASSHTRLVTYNEQFF.

This chain joins TRBV7-9 and TRBJ1-5; 7 bases map to TRBD1. Germline V gene sequence: CDR1 SEHNR, CDR2 FQNEAQ (reference sequence). After removal of 0 bases from V and 4 bases from J, the junction contained 9 bases not matched to a gene. This CDR3 is built from 17 residues. In DNA form, the CDR3 reads TGTGCCAGCAGCTTAGCGAGACAGGGATTACTTAATCAGCCCCAGCATTTT. It codes for CASSLARQGLLNQPQHF.